The clone carrying this TCR beta chain was counted a single time. The antigen remains undetermined. The data stem from a study of CD8 T cells in ankylosing spondylitis. Quantitative 5'-RACE with molecular barcodes generated TCR beta libraries. MiXCR, run by TCRdb on the 5' RACE reads, gives a single entry per CDR3 protein. Of 250,000 to 300,000 distinct CDR3 sequences listed, roughly 20% are singletons. Trimming took 4 bases from V and 3 from J, leaving 15 bases between them. Looked up from germline, CDR1 is SNHLY and CDR2 is FYNNEI. The CDR3 is made up of 15 amino acids. Study results and caveats: The clones that were linked to disease were reported to be significantly enriched in matched synovial fluid samples from ankylosing spondylitis patients. Disease-linked clones had a CD8+ phenotype and relatively low frequency in peripheral blood. There was a TCR beta motif, made of eight highly homologous variants, that appeared characteristic of ankylosing spondylitis blood.

The sequence was collected from a male donor with ankylosing spondylitis or in good health (not recorded which). V usage is TRBV2 and J usage is TRBJ1-2, with D perhaps matching TRBD1 (5 bases). The specimen was blood, either unsorted or a sorted T cell fraction (not recorded which). CDR3 nucleotides: TGTGCCAGCAGTGCCATGGAGGGGACTTACTATGGCTACACCTTC. It is translated as CASSAMEGTYYGYTF.